Listed here are 26 T cell receptor beta chains from one sample, sequenced in a study of blood T cell repertoires in COVID-19. The table came from immunoSEQ multiplex PCR; TCRdb's copy has only in-frame clones and leaves some out. The repertoire includes 63,000 or so clones, roughly 81% of them detected once, and 9.2% sits in the top ten. The sample comprised peripheral blood. These receptors came from a human donor in a cohort sampled during active COVID-19.

The chain carries TRBV7-3 and TRBJ1-1; D gene uncertain. The CDR3 length is 15 residues. V was cut by 1 base and J by 0 bases, with 9 bases left in between. Germline CDR1 is SGHTA and CDR2 is FQGTGA. The CDR3 sequence is CASSLSPGMNTEAFF. The CDR3, as DNA: TGTGCCAGCAGCTTAAGTCCGGGTATGAACACTGAAGCTTTCTTT.

This clone was seen only once. The rearrangement uses TRBV19 and TRBJ2-5; D may be TRBD2 (5 bases). With 5 bases removed from V and 10 bases from J, the gap between germline ends came to 23 bases. This CDR3 comprises 15 residues. The germline V gene encodes CDR1 LNHDA and CDR2 SQIVND (reference sequence). CDR3 sequence reads: CASSSHSLGERDQYF. CDR3 nucleotide sequence: TGTGCCAGTAGTTCCCACTCCCTTGGAGAGAGGGACCAGTACTTC.

The chain uses TRBV6-1 and TRBJ1-4; D may be TRBD1 (5 bases). The CDR3 is 14 residues long. V lost 2 bases and J lost 4, with 8 bases in between. Germline assignment: CDR1 MNHNS and CDR2 SASEGT. CDR3 bases: TGTGCCAGCAGTGAACGGGGGTATAATGAAAAACTGTTTTTT. Its protein is CASSERGYNEKLFF.

A note on this clone: The sample has other DNA sequences that encode this CDR3 too. CDR3 in amino acids: CSVEVGTGANTEAFF. The CDR3 DNA reads as TGCAGCGTTGAGGTTGGAACAGGGGCGAACACTGAAGCTTTCTTT. The rearrangement links TRBV29-1 to TRBJ1-1; 7 nucleotides align to TRBD1. This CDR3 has 15 amino acids. Germline CDR1 and CDR2: SQVTM and ANQGSEA. J lost 1 base, V lost 3 bases, and 8 bases had no gene match.

This clone was recorded only once. V and J are TRBV2 and TRBJ1-2, with TRBD1 identical over 9 bases. After removal of 8 bases from V and 8 bases from J, the junction contained 24 bases not matched to a gene. This CDR3 has 18 residues. Germline CDR1 SNHLY, CDR2 FYNNEI. CDR3 sequence reads: CASAPAYWARDRVDGYTF. The CDR3, as DNA: TGTGCCAGCGCCCCTGCCTATTGGGCCCGGGACAGGGTGGACGGCTACACCTTC.

The chain has TRBV24-1 and TRBJ2-2; 8 bases match TRBD1. CDR1 and CDR2 (germline): KGHDR, SFDVKD. The V gene end was trimmed by 3 bases and the J gene end by 1 base; junction bases not matched to a gene: 6. The CDR3 has 17 residues. As DNA, the CDR3 is TGTGCCACCAGTGATATCGGACAGGGACAGAACACCGGGGAGCTGTTTTTT. It yields the protein CATSDIGQGQNTGELFF.

The chain has TRBV10-3 and TRBJ1-3; 7 bases line up with TRBD1. The CDR3 spans 14 residues. Germline V gene sequence: CDR1 ENHRY, CDR2 SYGVKD. V shed 6 bases and J 4 bases; nucleotides not matched to a gene: 6. The CDR3 bases are TGTGCCATCAGAGAGACAGGGCGGGGAAACACCATATATTTT. Protein sequence: CAIRETGRGNTIYF.

The chain uses TRBV21-1 and TRBJ2-1; the table's TRBD1 call for D was not verified on the DNA. TRBV21-1 is tagged as a pseudogene. CDR3 length equals 20 residues. CDR3 coding DNA: TGTGCCAGCAGCAAAGCCCCGGGACATTCGGGCCCGAGCTCCTACAATGAGCAGTTCTTC. Protein: CASSKAPGHSGPSSYNEQFF.

The gene calls are TRBV19 and TRBJ1-1; no reliable D call. Trimming removed 1 base from V and 5 bases from J, with 11 bases in between. Germline lookup yields CDR1 LNHDA and CDR2 SQIVND (reference sequence). CDR3 size: 14 residues. CDR3 nucleotide sequence: TGTGCCAGTAGTATAGCCCCAGGTAGGACTGAAGCTTTCTTT. Protein product: CASSIAPGRTEAFF.

The V gene is TRBV5-6, the J gene TRBJ2-7; 7 bases fit TRBD1. Germline loops: CDR1 SGHDT, CDR2 YYEEEE. The length of the CDR3 is 12 residues. Trimming cost V 1 base and J 7 bases; bases outside gene matches: 2. The CDR3 reads CASSLRGREQYF. For the CDR3, the DNA is TGTGCCAGCAGCTTGAGGGGGCGGGAGCAGTACTTC.

This clone was seen more than once but under ten times. J is TRBJ2-2 and V is TRBV28; 9 bases match TRBD2. The germline V gene encodes CDR1 MDHEN and CDR2 SYDVKM. With 2 bases clipped from V and 1 base from J, the junction kept 11 bases outside the gene matches. There are 19 residues in the CDR3. In DNA, the CDR3 is TGTGCCAGCAGTTTACGTCGTGGTAGCGGGAGTCAGAACACCGGGGAGCTGTTTTTT. Its translation: CASSLRRGSGSQNTGELFF.

V gene TRBV28 combines with J gene TRBJ1-2; 7 positions agree with TRBD1. This CDR3 contains 16 residues. Trimming removed 5 bases from V and 3 bases from J; junction bases left unmatched: 12. Germline V gene sequence: CDR1 MDHEN, CDR2 SYDVKM. The CDR3 DNA follows: TGTGCCAGCAGTCCAATCGGGACAGACCCTTACTATGGCTACACCTTC. It is translated as CASSPIGTDPYYGYTF.

Only a few counts were recorded for this clone. The chain employs TRBV6-6 and TRBJ2-7, with D possibly being TRBD2 (6 bases). CDR3 size: 15 residues. CDR1 is MNHNY and CDR2 is SVGAGI in the germline V gene (reference sequence). V was shortened by 2 bases and J by 1 base, with 12 bases between the two germline ends. In DNA form, the CDR3 reads TGTGCCAGCAGTTACGGCGCTAGCGTTTCCTACGAGCAGTACTTC. Translating it yields CASSYGASVSYEQYF.

The chain is built from TRBV7-9 and TRBJ2-5; 7 bases are a match to TRBD1. V dropped 5 bases and J dropped 0; count of bases not matched to a gene: 3. Germline-derived CDR1 and CDR2 are SEHNR and FQNEAQ (reference sequence). The CDR3 covers 14 residues. The CDR3 here is CASSEDRHQETQYF. The DNA of the CDR3 is TGTGCCAGCAGCGAGGACAGGCACCAAGAGACCCAGTACTTC.

V is TRBV23-1 and J is TRBJ1-4; D may be TRBD1 (6 bases). TRBV23-1 counts as an open reading frame of uncertain function. CDR3 length equals 12 residues. Trimming pared 7 bases from V and 11 bases from J, leaving 14 bases between. The CDR3 region has the DNA TGCGCCAGCATGGGGGCAGAACCTAAACTGTTTTTT. Translation: CASMGAEPKLFF.

The CDR3: CASRGGTFYNEQFF. CDR3 coding DNA: TGTGCCAGCAGGGGCGGGACCTTCTACAATGAGCAGTTCTTC. This sequence joins TRBV6-5 and TRBJ2-1, with D tentatively TRBD2 (6 bases). The V gene's germline CDR1 is MNHEY and CDR2 SVGAGI. The CDR3 loop spans 14 amino acids. V dropped 6 bases and J dropped 3 bases, with 12 bases sitting between them.

J is TRBJ1-2 and V is TRBV19, with 8 bases fitting TRBD1. The CDR3 totals 17 residues. V shed 1 base and J 6 bases; nucleotides not matched to a gene: 13. Germline V gene sequence: CDR1 LNHDA, CDR2 SQIVND (reference sequence). DNA of the CDR3: TGTGCCAGTAGTATAGTGGCCCAGGGGGCTGTAGGGGATGGCTACACCTTC. As protein: CASSIVAQGAVGDGYTF.

The chain combines TRBV7-8 with TRBJ1-1, with 7 bases matching TRBD1. Germline V gives CDR1 SGHVS, CDR2 FQNEAQ. V gave up 0 bases and J gave up 3 bases; unmatched junction bases: 4. This CDR3 has 15 amino acids. CDR3 DNA: TGTGCCAGCAGCTTAGCAAGACAGGGAGACACTGAAGCTTTCTTT. It encodes CASSLARQGDTEAFF.

CDR3 amino acids: CASSIPGGQGEEAFF. The CDR3 DNA reads as TGTGCCAGTAGTATACCGGGTGGACAGGGTGAGGAAGCTTTCTTT. The genes are TRBV19 and TRBJ1-1; TRBD1 agrees at 8 bases. This CDR3 is 15 amino acids long. Germline V gene lookup returns CDR1 LNHDA and CDR2 SQIVND (reference sequence). Unmatched junction bases numbered 10, after V lost 2 bases and J lost 8 bases.

This clone occurred once. The chain couples TRBV7-2 to TRBJ2-3; D might be TRBD2 (5 bases). Germline values: CDR1 SGHTA, CDR2 FQGNSA. V shed 2 bases and J shed 5 bases, with 11 bases lying between them. CDR3 length equals 14 residues. The CDR3 DNA follows: TGTGCCAGCAGCTTAACTAGGATAGGAGATACGCAGTATTTT. Its translation is CASSLTRIGDTQYF.

The chain joins TRBV5-1 to TRBJ2-1; tentative D call: TRBD2 (7 bases). V was clipped by 1 base and J by 4 bases, with 12 bases between them. The CDR3 contains 15 residues. Germline CDR1 reads SGHRS; CDR2 reads YFSETQ. In nucleotides, the CDR3 is TGCGCCAGCAGCTTGTTCAGGGGAGGGTACAATGAGCAGTTCTTC. Its translation is CASSLFRGGYNEQFF.

The rearrangement uses TRBV19 and TRBJ1-2; tentative D call: TRBD1 (6 bases). This CDR3 contains 13 residues. The germline V and J ends were trimmed by 10 bases and 3 bases, with 15 bases remaining between them. Germline CDR1 and CDR2: LNHDA and SQIVND (reference sequence). The CDR3 here is CATASQGYYGYTF. CDR3 sequence (DNA): TGTGCCACCGCATCACAGGGATACTATGGCTACACCTTC.

This clone was recorded only once. The V call is TRBV5-6, the J call TRBJ2-1; possible D gene TRBD2, 5 bases. The germline V gene encodes CDR1 SGHDT and CDR2 YYEEEE. V was clipped by 1 base and J by 4 bases, with 21 bases between them. The CDR3 has 18 residues. CDR3 sequence reads: CASSLLGLTGLVYNEQFF. In nucleotides, the CDR3 is TGTGCCAGCAGCTTGTTGGGCTTGACTGGACTTGTTTACAATGAGCAGTTCTTC.

The genes are TRBV4-2 and TRBJ2-7, with TRBD1 identical over 10 bases. The CDR3 loop spans 17 amino acids. Germline CDR1 LGHNA, CDR2 YNFKEQ. The V segment lost 2 bases and the J segment 0 bases; nucleotides outside the gene matches: 7. The CDR3 nucleotides read TGTGCCAGCAGCCAAACCGGGACAGGGGTTATCTCCTACGAGCAGTACTTC. It yields the protein CASSQTGTGVISYEQYF.

Comment on this clone: Its ends do not fully match the called genes, so a read error is possible. V gene TRBV7-6 combines with J gene TRBJ2-2, with 10 bases that match TRBD2. Germline values: CDR1 SGHVS, CDR2 FNYEAQ. CDR3 length: 16 residues. CDR3 sequence (DNA): TGTGCCAGCACCTTAATAGCGGGAGGCGGCACCGGGGAGCTGTTTTTT. Translating gives CASTLIAGGGTGELFF. Together with reference TRBV7-6 and TRBJ2-2, the CDR3 gives the full variable domain: GAGVSQSPRYKVTKRGQDVALRCDPISGHVSLYWYRQALGQGPEFLTYFNYEAQQDKSGLPNDRFSAERPEGSISTLTIQRTEQRDSAMYRCASTLIAGGGTGELFFGEGSRLTVL.

The chain recombines TRBV7-2 with TRBJ2-7; 13 positions match TRBD2. After removal of 3 bases from V and 5 bases from J, the junction contained 7 bases not matched to a gene. The CDR3 contains 16 residues. CDR1 and CDR2 from the germline V gene are SGHTA and FQGNSA. CDR3: CASSFGLAGVQNEQYF. The CDR3 DNA is TGTGCCAGCAGCTTCGGACTAGCGGGAGTTCAGAACGAGCAGTACTTC.